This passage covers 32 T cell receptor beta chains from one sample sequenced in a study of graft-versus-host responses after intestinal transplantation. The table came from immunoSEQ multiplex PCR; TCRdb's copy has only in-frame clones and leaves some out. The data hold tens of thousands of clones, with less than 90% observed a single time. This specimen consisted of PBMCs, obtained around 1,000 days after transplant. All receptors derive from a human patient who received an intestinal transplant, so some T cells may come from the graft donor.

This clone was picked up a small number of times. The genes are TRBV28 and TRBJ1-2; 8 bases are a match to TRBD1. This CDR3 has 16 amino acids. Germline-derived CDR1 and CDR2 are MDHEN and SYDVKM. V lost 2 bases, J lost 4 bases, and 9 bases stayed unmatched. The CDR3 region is CASSLGSQGAIYGYTF. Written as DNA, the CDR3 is TGTGCCAGCAGTTTAGGTTCGCAGGGGGCAATCTATGGCTACACCTTC.

CDR3 sequence reads: CASSIERGTGANVLTF. The CDR3 nucleotides read TGTGCCAGTAGTATAGAACGAGGTACTGGGGCCAACGTCCTGACTTTC. V is TRBV19 and J is TRBJ2-6; no clear D gene. Germline lookup yields CDR1 LNHDA and CDR2 SQIVND (reference sequence). This CDR3 has 16 residues. V lost 0 bases and J lost 2, with 8 bases in between.

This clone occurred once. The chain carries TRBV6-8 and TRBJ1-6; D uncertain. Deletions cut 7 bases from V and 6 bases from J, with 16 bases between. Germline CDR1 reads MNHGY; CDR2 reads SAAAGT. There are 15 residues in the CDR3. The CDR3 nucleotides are TGTGCCAGCACGAGACACACCACTCGTAATTCACCCCTCCACTTT. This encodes CASTRHTTRNSPLHF.

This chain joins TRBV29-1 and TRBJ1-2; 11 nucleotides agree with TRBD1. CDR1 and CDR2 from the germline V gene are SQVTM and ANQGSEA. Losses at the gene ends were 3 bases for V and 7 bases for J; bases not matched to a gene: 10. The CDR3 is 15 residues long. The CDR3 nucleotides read TGCAGCGTTGATACATCAGGACAGGGGGCATCTGGCTACACCTTC. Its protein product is CSVDTSGQGASGYTF. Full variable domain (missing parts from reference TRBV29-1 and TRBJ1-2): SAVISQKPSRDICQRGTSLTIQCQVDSQVTMMFWYRQQPGQSLTLIATANQGSEATYESGFVIDKFPISRPNLTFSTLTVSNMSPEDSSIYLCSVDTSGQGASGYTFGSGTRLTVV.

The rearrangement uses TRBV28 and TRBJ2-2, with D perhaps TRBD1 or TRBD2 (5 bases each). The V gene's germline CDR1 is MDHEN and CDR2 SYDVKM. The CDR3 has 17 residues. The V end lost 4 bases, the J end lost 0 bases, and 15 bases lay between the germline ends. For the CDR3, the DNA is TGTGCCAGCAGTTCCGCCCGGGGACGGCCGAACACCGGGGAGCTGTTTTTT. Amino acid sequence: CASSSARGRPNTGELFF.

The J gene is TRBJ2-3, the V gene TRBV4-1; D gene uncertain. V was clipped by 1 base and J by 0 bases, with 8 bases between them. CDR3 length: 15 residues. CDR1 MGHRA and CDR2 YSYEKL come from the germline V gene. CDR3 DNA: TGCGCCAGCAGCCAAGTAAGGGTCAGCACAGATACGCAGTATTTT. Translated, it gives CASSQVRVSTDTQYF.

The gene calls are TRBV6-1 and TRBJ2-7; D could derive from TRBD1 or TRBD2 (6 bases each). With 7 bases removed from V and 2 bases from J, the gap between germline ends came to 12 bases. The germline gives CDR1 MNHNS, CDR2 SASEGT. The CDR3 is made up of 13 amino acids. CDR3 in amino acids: CASKKGGTYEQYF. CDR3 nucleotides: TGTGCCAGCAAGAAGGGGGGAACCTACGAGCAGTACTTC.

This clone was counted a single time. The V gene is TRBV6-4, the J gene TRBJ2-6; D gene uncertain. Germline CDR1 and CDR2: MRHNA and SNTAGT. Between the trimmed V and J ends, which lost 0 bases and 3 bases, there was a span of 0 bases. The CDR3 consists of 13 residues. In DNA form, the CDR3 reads TGTGCCAGCAGTGACTCTGGGGCCAACGTCCTGACTTTC. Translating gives CASSDSGANVLTF.

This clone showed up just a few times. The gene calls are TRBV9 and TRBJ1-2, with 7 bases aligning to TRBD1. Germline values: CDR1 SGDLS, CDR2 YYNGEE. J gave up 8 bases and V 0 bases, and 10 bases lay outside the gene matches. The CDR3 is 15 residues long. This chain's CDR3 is CASSVVAGGEGGYTF. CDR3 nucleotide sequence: TGTGCCAGCAGCGTAGTGGCAGGGGGGGAAGGAGGCTACACCTTC. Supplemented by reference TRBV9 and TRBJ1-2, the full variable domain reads DSGVTQTPKHLITATGQRVTLRCSPRSGDLSVYWYQQSLDQGLQFLIQYYNGEERAKGNILERFSAQQFPDLHSELNLSSLELGDSALYFCASSVVAGGEGGYTFGSGTRLTVV.

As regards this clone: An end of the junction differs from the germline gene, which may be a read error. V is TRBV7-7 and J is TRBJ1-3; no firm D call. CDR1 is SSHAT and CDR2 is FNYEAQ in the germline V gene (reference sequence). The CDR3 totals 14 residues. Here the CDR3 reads CASSLDSSGNTIYF. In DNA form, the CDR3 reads TGTGCTAGCAGCTTAGATAGCTCTGGAAACACCATATATTTT.

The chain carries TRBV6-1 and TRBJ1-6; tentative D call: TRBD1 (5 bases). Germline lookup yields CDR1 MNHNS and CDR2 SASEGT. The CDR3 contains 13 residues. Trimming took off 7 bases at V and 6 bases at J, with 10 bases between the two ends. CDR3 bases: TGTGCCAGCATCCCGGGACCTAATTCACCCCTCCACTTT. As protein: CASIPGPNSPLHF.

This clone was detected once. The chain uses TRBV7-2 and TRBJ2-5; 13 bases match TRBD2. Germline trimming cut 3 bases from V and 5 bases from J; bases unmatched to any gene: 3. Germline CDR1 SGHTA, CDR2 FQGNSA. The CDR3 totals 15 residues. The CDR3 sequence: CASSLTSGGLETQYF. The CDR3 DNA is TGTGCCAGCAGCTTGACTAGCGGGGGGCTGGAGACCCAGTACTTC.

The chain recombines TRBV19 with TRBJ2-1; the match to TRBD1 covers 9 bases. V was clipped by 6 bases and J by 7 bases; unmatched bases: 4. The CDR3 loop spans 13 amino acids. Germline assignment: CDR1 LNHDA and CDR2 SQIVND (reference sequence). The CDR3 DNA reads TGTGCCAGTAGCAGGACAGGGGAGAATGAGCAGTTCTTC. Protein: CASSRTGENEQFF.

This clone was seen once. This chain's CDR3 is CAISELGGYNSPLHF. CDR3 in DNA: TGTGCCATCAGTGAGTTGGGGGGATATAATTCACCCCTCCACTTT. The chain recombines TRBV10-3 with TRBJ1-6; D is possibly TRBD1 (5 bases). CDR3 length: 15 residues. Trimming took 1 base from V and 4 from J, leaving 8 bases between them. Germline CDR1 ENHRY, CDR2 SYGVKD.

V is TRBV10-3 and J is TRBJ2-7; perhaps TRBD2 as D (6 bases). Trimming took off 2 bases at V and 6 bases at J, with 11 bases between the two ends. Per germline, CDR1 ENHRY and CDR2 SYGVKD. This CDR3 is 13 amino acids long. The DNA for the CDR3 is TGTGCCATCAGTGAGCTCCGGGACTCCGAGCAGTACTTC. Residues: CAISELRDSEQYF.

CDR3 coding DNA: TGTGCTCAAGACTGTTACTTCATAAATCAGCCCCAGCATTTT. Encoded protein: CAQDCYFINQPQHF. The chain carries TRBV10-3 and TRBJ1-5, with no clear D. The CDR3 is 14 amino acids. CDR1 is ENHRY, CDR2 SYGVKD, per germline.

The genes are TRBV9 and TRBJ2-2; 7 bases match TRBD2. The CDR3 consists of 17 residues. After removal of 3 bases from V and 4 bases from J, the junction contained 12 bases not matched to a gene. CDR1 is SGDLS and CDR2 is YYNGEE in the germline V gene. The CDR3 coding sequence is TGTGCCAGCAGCGCCCCGGGGGGAGGAGAGATCACCGGGGAGCTGTTTTTT. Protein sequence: CASSAPGGGEITGELFF.

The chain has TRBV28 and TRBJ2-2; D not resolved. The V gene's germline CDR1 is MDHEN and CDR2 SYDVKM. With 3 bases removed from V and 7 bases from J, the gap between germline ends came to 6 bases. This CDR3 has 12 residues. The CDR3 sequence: CASSFLGGELFF. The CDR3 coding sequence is TGTGCCAGCAGTTTTTTGGGCGGGGAGCTGTTTTTT.

CDR3 protein: CASTTTSGPNEQFF. CDR3 nucleotides: TGTGCCAGCACCACGACTAGCGGGCCCAATGAGCAGTTCTTC. This chain connects TRBV7-6 to TRBJ2-1; 10 bases are a match to TRBD2. The length of the CDR3 is 14 residues. Germline loops: CDR1 SGHVS, CDR2 FNYEAQ. The junction had 6 bases not matched to a gene; V was cut back by 7 bases and J by 6 bases.

CDR3 protein: CASSLLVTLGGGEQFF. The DNA of the CDR3 is TGTGCCAGCAGCTTACTAGTCACGCTTGGGGGCGGTGAGCAGTTCTTC. This chain uses TRBV7-2 with TRBJ2-1; a weak D match, TRBD1 (6 bases). Germline values: CDR1 SGHTA, CDR2 FQGNSA. V was trimmed by 2 bases and J by 9 bases, leaving 20 bases between them. This CDR3 comprises 16 residues.

CDR3 in DNA: TGCAGTGCTAGAGGCGGGAGTGAAGCTTTCTTT. Amino acid sequence: CSARGGSEAFF. The chain is built from TRBV20-1 and TRBJ1-1; D is uncertain. Trimming shortened V by 1 base and J by 7 bases, and 7 bases separated the two germline ends. This CDR3 region has 11 residues. Per the germline V gene, CDR1 is DFQATT and CDR2 is SNEGSKA (reference sequence).

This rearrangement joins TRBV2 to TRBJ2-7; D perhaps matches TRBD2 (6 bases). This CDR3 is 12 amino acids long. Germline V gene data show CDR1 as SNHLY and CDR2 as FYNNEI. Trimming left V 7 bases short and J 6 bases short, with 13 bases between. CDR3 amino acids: CASMWGVGEQYF. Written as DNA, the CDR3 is TGTGCCAGCATGTGGGGGGTGGGCGAGCAGTACTTC.

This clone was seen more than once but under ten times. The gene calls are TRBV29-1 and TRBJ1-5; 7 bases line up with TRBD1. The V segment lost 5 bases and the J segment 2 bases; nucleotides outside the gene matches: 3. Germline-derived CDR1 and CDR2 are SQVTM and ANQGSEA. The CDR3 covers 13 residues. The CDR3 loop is CSVQGDGNQPQHF. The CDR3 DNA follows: TGCAGCGTTCAGGGGGATGGCAATCAGCCCCAGCATTTT.

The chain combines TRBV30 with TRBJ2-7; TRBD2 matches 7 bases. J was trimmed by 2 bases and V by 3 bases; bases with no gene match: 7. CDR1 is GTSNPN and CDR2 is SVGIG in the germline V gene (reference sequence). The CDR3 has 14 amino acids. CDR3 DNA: TGTGCCTGGAGAGCCTTTGGGACTACCTACGAGCAGTACTTC. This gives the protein CAWRAFGTTYEQYF.

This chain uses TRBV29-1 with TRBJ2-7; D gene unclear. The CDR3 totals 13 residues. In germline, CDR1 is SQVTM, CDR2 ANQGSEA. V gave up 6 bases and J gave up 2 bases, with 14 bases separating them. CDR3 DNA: TGCAGCGTAGAGGCTCCGGGCGCCTACGAGCAGTACTTC. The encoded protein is CSVEAPGAYEQYF.

This CDR3 reads CASEGQLYSYEQYF. The CDR3 DNA reads TGTGCCAGCGAGGGACAGCTTTACTCCTACGAGCAGTACTTC. This sequence joins TRBV6-1 and TRBJ2-7, with 7 bases matching TRBD1. The CDR3 extends over 14 amino acids. Germline V CDR1 and CDR2: MNHNS, SASEGT. J lost 0 bases, V lost 8 bases, and 7 bases had no gene match.

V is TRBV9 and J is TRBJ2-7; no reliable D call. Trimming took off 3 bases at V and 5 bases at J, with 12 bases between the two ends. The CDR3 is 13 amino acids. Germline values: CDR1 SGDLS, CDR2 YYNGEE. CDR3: CASSASPGDEQYF. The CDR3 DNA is TGTGCCAGCAGCGCCTCACCTGGGGACGAGCAGTACTTC.

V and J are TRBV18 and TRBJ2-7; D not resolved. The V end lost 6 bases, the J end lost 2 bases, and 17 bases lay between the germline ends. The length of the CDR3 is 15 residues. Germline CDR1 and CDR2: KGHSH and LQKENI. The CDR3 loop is CASSPSKAETYEQYF. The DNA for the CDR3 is TGTGCCAGCTCCCCGTCCAAGGCGGAGACCTACGAGCAGTACTTC.

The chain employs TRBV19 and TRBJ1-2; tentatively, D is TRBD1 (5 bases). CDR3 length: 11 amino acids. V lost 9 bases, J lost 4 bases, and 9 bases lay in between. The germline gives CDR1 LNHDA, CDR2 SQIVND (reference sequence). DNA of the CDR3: TGTGCCAGCACGGGGGTCTATGGCTACACCTTC. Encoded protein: CASTGVYGYTF.

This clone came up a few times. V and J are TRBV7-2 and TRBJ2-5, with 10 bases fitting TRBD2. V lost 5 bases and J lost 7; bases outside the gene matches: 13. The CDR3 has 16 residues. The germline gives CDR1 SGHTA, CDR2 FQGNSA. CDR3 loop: CASSLHLAGVGGTQYF. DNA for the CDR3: TGTGCCAGCAGCCTCCACCTAGCGGGAGTGGGAGGGACCCAGTACTTC.

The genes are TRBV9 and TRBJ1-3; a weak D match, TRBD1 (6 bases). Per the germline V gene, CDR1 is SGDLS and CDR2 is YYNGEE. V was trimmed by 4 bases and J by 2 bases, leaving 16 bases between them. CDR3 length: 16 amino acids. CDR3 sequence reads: CASSFRSGAPGNTIYF. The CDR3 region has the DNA TGTGCCAGCAGCTTTAGGTCAGGGGCCCCTGGAAACACCATATATTTT.

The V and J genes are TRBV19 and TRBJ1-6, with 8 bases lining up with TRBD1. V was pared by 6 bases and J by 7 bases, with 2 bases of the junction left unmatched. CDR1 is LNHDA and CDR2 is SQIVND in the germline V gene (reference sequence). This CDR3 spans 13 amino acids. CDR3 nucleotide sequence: TGTGCCAGTAGCCAGGGGGCAAATTCACCCCTCCACTTT. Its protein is CASSQGANSPLHF.